The TCR beta chain under discussion was sequenced for a study of blood T cell repertoires in COVID-19. Participant reports of clinical history set cohort assignment. In the original processing: Amplifying reference gene primers gave estimates of nucleated cell counts. Measured with immunoSEQ multiplex PCR; TCRdb has only the in-frame clones, and not every one. The DNA gave D and trimming, while V, J and clone size come from that table. This sample carries roughly 200,000 clones, approximately 85% of them seen once, and the ten largest clones take around 9%. The CDR3 loop spans 14 amino acids. The ends lost 7 bases at V and 6 bases at J; junction bases unmatched: 2. Germline values: CDR1 KGHDR, CDR2 SFDVKD.

Sequencing was carried out using PBMCs or T cells enriched from blood (not recorded which). The chain has TRBV24-1 and TRBJ2-1, with TRBD2 identical over 13 bases. This TCR derives from a woman in her twenties or thirties who had recovered from COVID-19. The CDR3 coding sequence is TGTGCCACCAGAGGACTAGCGGGAGTCAATGAGCAGTTCTTC. Amino acid sequence: CATRGLAGVNEQFF.